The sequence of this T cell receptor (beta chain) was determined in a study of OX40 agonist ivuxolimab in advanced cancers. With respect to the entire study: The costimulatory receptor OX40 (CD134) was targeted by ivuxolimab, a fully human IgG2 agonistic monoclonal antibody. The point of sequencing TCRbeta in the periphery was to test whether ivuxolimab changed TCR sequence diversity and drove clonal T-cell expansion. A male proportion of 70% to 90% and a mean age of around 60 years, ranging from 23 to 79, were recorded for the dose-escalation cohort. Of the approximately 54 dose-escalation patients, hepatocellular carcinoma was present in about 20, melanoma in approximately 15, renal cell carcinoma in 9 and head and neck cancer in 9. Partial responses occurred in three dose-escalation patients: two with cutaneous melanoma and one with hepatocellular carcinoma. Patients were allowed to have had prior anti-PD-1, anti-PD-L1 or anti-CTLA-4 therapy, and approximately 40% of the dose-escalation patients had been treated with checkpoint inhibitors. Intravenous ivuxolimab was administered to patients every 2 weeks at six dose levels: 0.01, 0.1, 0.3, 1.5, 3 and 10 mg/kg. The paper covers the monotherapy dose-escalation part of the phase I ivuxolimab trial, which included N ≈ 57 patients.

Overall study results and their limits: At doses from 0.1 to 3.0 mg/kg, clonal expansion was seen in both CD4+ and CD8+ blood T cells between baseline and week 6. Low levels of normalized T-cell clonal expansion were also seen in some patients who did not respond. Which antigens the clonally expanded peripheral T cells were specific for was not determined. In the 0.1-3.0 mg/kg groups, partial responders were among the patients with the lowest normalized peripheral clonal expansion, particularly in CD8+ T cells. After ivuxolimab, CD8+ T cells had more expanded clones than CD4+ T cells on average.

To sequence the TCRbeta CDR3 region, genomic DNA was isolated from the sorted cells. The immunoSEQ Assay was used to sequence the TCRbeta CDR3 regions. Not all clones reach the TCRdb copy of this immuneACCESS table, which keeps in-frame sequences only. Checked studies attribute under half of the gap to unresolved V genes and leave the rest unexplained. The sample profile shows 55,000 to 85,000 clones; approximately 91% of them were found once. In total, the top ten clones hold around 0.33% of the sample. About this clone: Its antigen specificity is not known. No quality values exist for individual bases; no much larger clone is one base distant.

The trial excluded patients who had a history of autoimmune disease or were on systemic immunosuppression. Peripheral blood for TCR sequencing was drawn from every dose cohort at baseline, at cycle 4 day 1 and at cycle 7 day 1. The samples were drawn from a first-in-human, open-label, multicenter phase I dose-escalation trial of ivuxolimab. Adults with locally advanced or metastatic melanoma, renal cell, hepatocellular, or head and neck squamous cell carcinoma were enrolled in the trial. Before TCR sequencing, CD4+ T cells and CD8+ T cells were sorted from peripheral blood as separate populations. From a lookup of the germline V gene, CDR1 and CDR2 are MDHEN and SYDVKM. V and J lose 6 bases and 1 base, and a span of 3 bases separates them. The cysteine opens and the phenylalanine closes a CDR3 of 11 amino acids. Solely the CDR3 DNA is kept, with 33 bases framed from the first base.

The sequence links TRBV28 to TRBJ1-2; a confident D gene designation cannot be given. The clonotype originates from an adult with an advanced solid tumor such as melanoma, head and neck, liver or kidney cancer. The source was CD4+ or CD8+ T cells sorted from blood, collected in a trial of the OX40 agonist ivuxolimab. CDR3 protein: CASRINYGYTF. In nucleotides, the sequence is TGTGCCAGCAGGATTAACTATGGCTACACCTTC.